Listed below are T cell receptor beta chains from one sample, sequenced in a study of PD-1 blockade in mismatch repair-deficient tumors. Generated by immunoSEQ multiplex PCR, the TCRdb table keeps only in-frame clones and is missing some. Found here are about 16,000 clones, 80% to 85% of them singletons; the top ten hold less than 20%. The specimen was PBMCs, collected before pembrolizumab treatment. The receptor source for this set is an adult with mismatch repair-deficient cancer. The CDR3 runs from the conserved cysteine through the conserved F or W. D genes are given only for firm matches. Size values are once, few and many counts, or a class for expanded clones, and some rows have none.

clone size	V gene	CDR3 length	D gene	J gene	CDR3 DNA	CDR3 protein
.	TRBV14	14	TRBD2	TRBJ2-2	TGTGCCAGCAGCAGGACTAGCGGGACCGGGGAGCTGTTTTTT	CASSRTSGTGELFF
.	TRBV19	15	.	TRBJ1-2	TGTGCCAGTAGTATAGCGGGGGGCGCTGGCTATGGCTACACCTTC	CASSIAGGAGYGYTF
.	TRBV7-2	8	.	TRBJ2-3	TGTGCCACCGGTACGCAGTATTTT	CATGTQYF
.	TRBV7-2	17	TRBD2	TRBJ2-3	TGTGCCAGCAGCGCCTCGACTAGCGGGATAACTACAGATACGCAGTATTTT	CASSASTSGITTDTQYF
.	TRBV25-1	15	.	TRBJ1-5	TGTGCCAGCAGTGAACAGGCCGGGGAAAATCAGCCCCAGCATTTT	CASSEQAGENQPQHF
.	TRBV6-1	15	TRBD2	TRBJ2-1	TGTGCCAGCAGTGAAGCGGGAGGGTCCTACAATGAGCAGTTCTTC	CASSEAGGSYNEQFF
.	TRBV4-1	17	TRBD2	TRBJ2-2	TGCGCCAGCAGCCAAGTCGGGACTAGCTTGAACACCGGGGAGCTGTTTTTT	CASSQVGTSLNTGELFF
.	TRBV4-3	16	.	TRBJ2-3	TGCGCCAGCAGCCAAGATCCTACTAGCTACACAGATACGCAGTATTTT	CASSQDPTSYTDTQYF
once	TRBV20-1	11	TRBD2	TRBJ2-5	TGCAGTACAATAGCGGGGGAGACCCAGTACTTC	CSTIAGETQYF
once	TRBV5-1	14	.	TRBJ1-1	TGCGCCAGCAGCTTGGACCGGCGGGGCACTGAAGCTTTCTTT	CASSLDRRGTEAFF
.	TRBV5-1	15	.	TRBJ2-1	TGCGCCAGCAGCTCCGGGCGGGTCTCCTACAATGAGCAGTTCTTC	CASSSGRVSYNEQFF
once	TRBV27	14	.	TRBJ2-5	TGTGCCAGCAGTTTATATGGGGGAGGAGAGACCCAGTACTTC	CASSLYGGGETQYF
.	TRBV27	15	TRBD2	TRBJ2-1	TGTGCCAGCAGTTCCGGGACTAGCGGGAGTATTGAGCAGTTCTTC	CASSSGTSGSIEQFF
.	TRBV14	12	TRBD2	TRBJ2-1	TGTGCCAGCAGCAGTCTAGCGGGAGCCAAGTTCTTC	CASSSLAGAKFF
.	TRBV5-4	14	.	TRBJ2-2	TGTGCCAGCAGCCTATCGAGAGTTACCGGGGAGCTGTTTTTT	CASSLSRVTGELFF
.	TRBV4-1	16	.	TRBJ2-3	TGCGCCAGCAGCCAAGATTTCCGCCGCCCCTTAGATACGCAGTATTTT	CASSQDFRRPLDTQYF
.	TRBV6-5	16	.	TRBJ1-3	TGTGCCAGCAGTTACAGGACTCTCTTCTCTGGAAACACCATATATTTT	CASSYRTLFSGNTIYF
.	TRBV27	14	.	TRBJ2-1	TGTGCCAGCAGTTTTCCCGGCAGGGCACATGAGCAGTTCTTC	CASSFPGRAHEQFF
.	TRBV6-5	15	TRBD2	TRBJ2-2	TGTGCCAGCAAGATGAGCGGGAGCGGGACCGGGGAGCTGTTTTTT	CASKMSGSGTGELFF
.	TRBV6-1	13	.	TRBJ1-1	TGTGCCAGCAGGGCAGGGGTGAACACTGAAGCTTTCTTT	CASRAGVNTEAFF
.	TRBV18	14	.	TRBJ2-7	TGTGCCAGCTCACGACTAGAAATTTCCTACGAGCAGTACTTC	CASSRLEISYEQYF
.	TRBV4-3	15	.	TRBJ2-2	TGCGCCAGCAGCCAAGTGTCAGAAATTACCGGGGAGCTGTTTTTT	CASSQVSEITGELFF
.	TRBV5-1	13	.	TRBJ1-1	TGCGCCAGCAGCTTGGGGGGTGCCACTGAAGCTTTCTTT	CASSLGGATEAFF